This T cell receptor (beta chain) was sequenced during a study of identifying expanded T cells in peripheral blood. General study results and limits: Roughly 1.2 clones differed between technical replicates, versus about 15 and 19 over time.

Generated by immunoSEQ multiplex PCR, the TCRdb table keeps only in-frame clones and is missing some. The sample holds some 65,000 clones, around 86% seen once. Details on this clone: Its antigen is not identified.

No infections or other immune events were documented during collection. The TCR was taken from a person aged 18 to 75 in good health. Specimen: blood.

Here the CDR3 reads CASSIFSDRGSYGYTF. As DNA, the CDR3 is TGTGCCAGTAGTATATTTTCGGACAGGGGGAGCTATGGCTACACCTTC. The chain employs TRBV19 and TRBJ1-2; TRBD1 agrees at 10 bases. Germline values: CDR1 LNHDA, CDR2 SQIVND (reference sequence). There are 16 residues in the CDR3. V dropped 2 bases and J dropped 4; count of bases not matched to a gene: 7.